This entry describes one TCR beta chain. What it binds is not known. This CDR3 spans 16 amino acids. V dropped 4 bases and J dropped 5; count of bases not matched to a gene: 13. CDR1 is LGHNA, CDR2 YNFKEQ, per germline. The sample is drawn from a study of memory CD4+ T cells and cytomegalovirus serostatus. For the study at large: Healthy Belgian adult donors included fewer than 10 CMV-positive and more than 20 CMV-negative people.

The sort gate was single viable CD3+CD4+CD8-CD45RO+ cells for memory CD4+ T cells. CD4+ T cells were isolated by positive magnetic selection. Libraries were prepared by immunoSEQ multiplex PCR; TCRdb keeps only in-frame clonotypes and omits some of them. The sample has approximately 92,000 clones; about 80% are singletons. The study's findings and limits: Of under 200 reported CMV TCRbeta sequences, 60 to 85 were found in memory CD4+ repertoires.

The clonotype originates from an adult in good health and CMV-seropositive. V gene TRBV4-2 combines with J gene TRBJ2-5, with 7 bases identical to TRBD2. Input material: memory CD4+ T cells from blood. DNA of the CDR3: TGTGCCAGCAGCCGAGACGATGGGACGGGAGGTGAGACCCAGTACTTC. This sequence encodes CASSRDDGTGGETQYF.